This TCR beta chain emerged from a study of T cells after somatic rescue of genetic block. TCRdb keeps only in-frame clones here, not all; method: immunoSEQ multiplex PCR. Of 60,000 to 75,000 clones listed, around 90% are singletons. Deletions cut 3 bases from V and 5 bases from J, with 15 bases between. CDR1 and CDR2 (germline): SGHRS, YFSETQ. This CDR3 has 14 amino acids. The chain joins TRBV5-1 to TRBJ2-7; maybe TRBD2 (5 bases). The TCR comes from a man aged 35 to 55. Sequenced: peripheral blood mononuclear cells (PBMCs). Here the CDR3 DNA reads TGCGCCAGCAGCTCCGGACTGAACTACAACGAGCAGTACTTC. Protein product: CASSSGLNYNEQYF.